This entry describes one TCR beta chain. The antigen is unknown. The naive CD8 fraction comprised CD45RO-negative cells positively selected for CCR7 and excluded terminally differentiated effector memory CD45RA+ cells. Healthy and HIV-negative, the adult donors had no recent acute infections or vaccinations. Adults of Caucasian background living in Nashville, Tennessee made up all donors. The CDR3 contains 12 residues. The V end was cut by 11 bases, the J end by 0 bases, with 9 bases between. Germline V gene lookup returns CDR1 MNHGY and CDR2 SVAAGI. This entry comes from a study of shared clonotypes between healthy human individuals. Running of the assay took place at deep level. Assay: immunoSEQ multiplex PCR; the TCRdb copy retains only in-frame clones and omits some. There are 800,000 to 950,000 clones in the sample; about 97% occur only once, and approximately 0.2% lies in the top ten. General study findings and limits: The sole specimen, blood, was sampled, and tissue repertoires likely differ.

The chain carries TRBV6-9 and TRBJ2-3; D is ambiguous. This sequence was found in a man aged 30-40 years in good health. Material for sequencing was naive CD8+ T cells sorted from blood. The CDR3 is CAPQPSTDTQYF. CDR3 bases: TGTGCCCCGCAGCCTAGCACAGATACGCAGTATTTT.